The rows below give T cell receptor beta chains drawn from one sample of a study of shared clonotypes between healthy human individuals. Assay: immunoSEQ multiplex PCR; the TCRdb copy retains only in-frame clones and omits some. The sample includes about a million clones, approximately 77% seen only once; the top ten take about 0.89%. Sequencing used memory CD4+ T cells from PBMCs. All receptors come from a man younger than 35 in good health. Some clones in this sample may be carry-over from other donors' samples. Both conserved end residues are part of each CDR3. The D gene is left open where the match is weak. A clone size is listed for some rows: how often the clone was seen (once, few, many), or a class if it is expanded.

v_call	d_call	j_call	clone_size	cdr3_nt	cdr3_aa
TRBV5-6	-	TRBJ2-6	-	TGTGCCAGCAGCTTGGTCGGTAGCTCTGGGGCCAACGTCCTGACTTTC	CASSLVGSSGANVLTF
TRBV6-5	-	TRBJ1-2	-	TGTGCCAGCAGTCCGGGGGGGGGCTACACCTTC	CASSPGGGYTF
TRBV18	-	TRBJ1-4	-	TGTGCCAGCTCACCCTCGAGGGGCGGGGGCGAAAAACTGTTTTTT	CASSPSRGGGEKLFF
TRBV4-1	TRBD1	TRBJ2-7	-	TGCGCCAGCAGCCTCGAACCGGGACAGGGGACCGAGCAGTACTTC	CASSLEPGQGTEQYF
TRBV6-6	TRBD1	TRBJ2-7	once	TGTGCCAGCAGCCGGACAGGGAAATCCTACGAGCAGTACTTC	CASSRTGKSYEQYF
TRBV9	TRBD2	TRBJ2-1	-	TGTGCCAGCAGCGTAGGGGGACTAAGTTACAATGAGCAGTTCTTC	CASSVGGLSYNEQFF
TRBV7-6	-	TRBJ1-2	-	TGTGCCAGCAGCTTATCCCGGGCTTTCGGCTACACCTTC	CASSLSRAFGYTF
TRBV7-7	TRBD1	TRBJ2-7	-	TGTGCCAGCAGCGCGACAGGGGGCCGAGACGAGCAGTACTTC	CASSATGGRDEQYF
TRBV7-2	TRBD2	TRBJ2-2	-	TGTGCCAGCAGCTTAGTCCCTCATGCGGGAGGGAACACCGGGGAGCTGTTTTTT	CASSLVPHAGGNTGELFF
TRBV7-2	-	TRBJ2-6	-	TGTGCCAGCATCCTACAGCAGATTGGGGCCAACGTCCTGACTTTC	CASILQQIGANVLTF
TRBV5-1	-	TRBJ1-2	-	TGCGCCAGCAGCTCTGGGGCGGGGTATGGCTACACCTTC	CASSSGAGYGYTF
TRBV15	-	TRBJ1-1	-	TGTGCCACCAGCAGAGATTTAGGGACTGGCGGAGGAAAAGCTTTCTTT	CATSRDLGTGGGKAFF
TRBV5-1	-	TRBJ2-5	-	TGCGCCAGCCGGCCCAACCCAACGGGATTGGAGGAGACCCAGTACTTC	CASRPNPTGLEETQYF
TRBV6-6	TRBD1	TRBJ1-2	-	TGTGCCAGCAGCACCAATCCGGGACAGGGGAACTATGGCTACACCTTC	CASSTNPGQGNYGYTF
TRBV28	TRBD1	TRBJ1-6	many	TGTGCCAGCAGACGACAGGGGACCTATAATTCACCCCTCCACTTT	CASRRQGTYNSPLHF
TRBV27	-	TRBJ1-2	-	TGTGCCAGCAGTGAATCGACAGGCGACCCTTATGGCTACACCTTC	CASSESTGDPYGYTF
TRBV28	-	TRBJ2-3	-	TGTGCCAGCAGGCCCCCGGGCCTTAGCACAGATACGCAGTATTTT	CASRPPGLSTDTQYF
TRBV7-3	-	TRBJ2-3	-	TGTGCCAGCAGCCCACCGGGAACAGATACGCAGTATTTT	CASSPPGTDTQYF
TRBV5-1	-	TRBJ1-1	-	TGCGCCAGCAGCTCTGGGGTAATTTTTACTGAAGCTTTCTTT	CASSSGVIFTEAFF
TRBV7-3	-	TRBJ1-1	few	TGTGCCAGCAGCTTAGCAGGGTTGAACACTGAAGCTTTCTTT	CASSLAGLNTEAFF
TRBV7-2	-	TRBJ1-1	-	TGTGCCAGCAGCTTAGCGCTCGGGCAGAGGAACACTGAAGCTTTCTTT	CASSLALGQRNTEAFF
TRBV5-4	TRBD1	TRBJ2-7	few	TGTGCCAGCAGCTTGGACCCCCGACAGGGGAGAGTGGGCGAGCAGTACTTC	CASSLDPRQGRVGEQYF
TRBV7-2	-	TRBJ2-3	-	TGTGCCAGCAGCTTTAAGGCGTCGTCAGCAGATACGCAGTATTTT	CASSFKASSADTQYF
TRBV28	-	TRBJ1-6	once	TGTGCCACCCAGGCCGGGCAGGAGCGGGCCCTCCACTTT	CATQAGQERALHF
TRBV28	-	TRBJ1-2	once	TGTGCCAGCTATGGCTACACCTTC	CASYGYTF
TRBV10-1	-	TRBJ2-1	-	TGCGCCAGCAGTGAGGACTCTCTCGGGGAGCAGTTCTTC	CASSEDSLGEQFF
TRBV29-1	-	TRBJ2-7	-	TGCAGCGTTGAAGTATCCAGTAGCTCCTACGAGCAGTACTTC	CSVEVSSSSYEQYF
TRBV2	TRBD1	TRBJ1-1	-	TGTGCCAGCTGGGACAGGGCGAACACTGAAGCTTTCTTT	CASWDRANTEAFF
TRBV6-1	TRBD2	TRBJ2-7	-	TGTGCCAGCAGTTCAGGGACTAGCCACTCCTACGAGCAGTACTTC	CASSSGTSHSYEQYF
TRBV7-9	-	TRBJ2-5	-	TGTGCCAGCAGCCCCCACCGTTTGGAGACCCAGTACTTC	CASSPHRLETQYF
TRBV12-5	-	TRBJ2-1	-	TGTGCTAGTGGTTTGGGCCAAGGGACTGAGCAGTTCTTC	CASGLGQGTEQFF
TRBV9	TRBD2	TRBJ2-1	-	TGTGCCAGCAGCCCGCGAGGTAGCGGGAACTACAATGAGCAGTTCTTC	CASSPRGSGNYNEQFF
TRBV4-2	-	TRBJ2-3	-	TGTGCCAGCAGCCAAGATCTCAGGCGGGATAGTGGAGATACGCAGTATTTT	CASSQDLRRDSGDTQYF
TRBV10-2	-	TRBJ2-3	-	TGCGCCAGCAAGTTTGGACAGCTTGCAGATACGCAGTATTTT	CASKFGQLADTQYF
TRBV5-1	-	TRBJ2-5	-	TGCGCCAGCAGCTTGGCCCCAGGATACCAAGAGACCCAGTACTTC	CASSLAPGYQETQYF
TRBV7-2	-	TRBJ2-3	-	TGTGCCAGCAGCCCCGGGTTCGGGGTAACAGATACGCAGTATTTT	CASSPGFGVTDTQYF
TRBV5-4	TRBD1	TRBJ2-7	-	TGTGCCAGCAGTAGCCGGCAGGGGGCCGACTACGAGCAGTACTTC	CASSSRQGADYEQYF
TRBV2	TRBD2	TRBJ2-7	-	TGTGCCAGCAGTGAAGGGACTAGATACGAGCAGTACTTC	CASSEGTRYEQYF
TRBV6-1	TRBD1	TRBJ1-4	-	TGTGCCAGCAGTGAAAGGACAGGCGATTCAACTAATGAAAAACTGTTTTTT	CASSERTGDSTNEKLFF
TRBV19	TRBD1	TRBJ2-2	-	TGTGCCAGTGTCCTTCAGGGGGACGGGTATCTGATCGGGGAGCTGTTTTTT	CASVLQGDGYLIGELFF
TRBV7-8	-	TRBJ2-3	-	TGTGCCAGCAGCGAGCTTAGGGGGGTCCCCCAAGATACGCAGTATTTT	CASSELRGVPQDTQYF
TRBV19	-	TRBJ1-5	few	TGTGCCAGTAGTACAAGAGAGAGGGCTTATAGCAATCAGCCCCAGCATTTT	CASSTRERAYSNQPQHF